Listed below are T cell receptor beta chains from one sample, sequenced in a study of blood T cell repertoires in COVID-19. Method: immunoSEQ multiplex PCR; TCRdb's copy keeps in-frame clones and lacks some. The table records 350,000 to 450,000 clones, roughly four fifths of them present only once. Material for sequencing was PBMCs or T cells enriched from blood (not recorded which). The receptors were gathered from a woman aged 50 to 60 who had recovered from COVID-19. CDR3s include the opening cysteine and the closing phenylalanine or tryptophan. Each record gives: V gene, D gene, J gene, clone size, CDR3 DNA, CDR3 protein. D genes are given only for firm matches. Some rows mark clone size as missing; the rest say once, few, many or name a class of expanded clone.

TRBV11-2,NA,TRBJ2-7,NA,TGTGCCAGCAGCCCCGTCGGCTCCCGGGGGCAGTACTTC,CASSPVGSRGQYF
TRBV9,NA,TRBJ1-2,NA,TGTGCCAGCAGCGCGGAAGGGGCTTCGTATGGCTACACCTTC,CASSAEGASYGYTF
TRBV29-1,TRBD1,TRBJ1-2,many,TGCAGCGCAGCGGACAGGGGCGGCTATGGCTACACCTTC,CSAADRGGYGYTF
TRBV5-1,TRBD1,TRBJ1-3,NA,TGCGCCAGCAGCTCCCCCGGGACAGGGGGCAACTCTGGAAACACCATATATTTT,CASSSPGTGGNSGNTIYF
TRBV2,NA,TRBJ1-5,NA,TGTGCCAGCAGTTATAGCAATCAGCCCCAGCATTTT,CASSYSNQPQHF
TRBV18,TRBD1,TRBJ2-2,NA,TGTGCCAGCTCCCCCGACAGGGGGAAGAACACCGGGGAGCTGTTTTTT,CASSPDRGKNTGELFF
TRBV24-1,NA,TRBJ2-3,NA,TGTGCCACCTCTCCGGGGGAGAAAGATACGCAGTATTTT,CATSPGEKDTQYF
TRBV2,NA,TRBJ1-1,NA,TGTGCCAGCAGTGGACAGTTGAACACTGAAGCTTTCTTT,CASSGQLNTEAFF
TRBV4-3,TRBD1,TRBJ2-1,NA,TGCGCCAGCGGAACCGGGACAGGGGCGACTTACAATGAGCAGTTCTTC,CASGTGTGATYNEQFF
TRBV7-2,NA,TRBJ2-3,NA,TGTGCCAGCAGCTTAGATAGCGCAGATACGCAGTATTTT,CASSLDSADTQYF
TRBV11-1,NA,TRBJ2-7,NA,TGTGCCAGCAGCTTAGATGCCTTCAGAGGGCAGTACTTC,CASSLDAFRGQYF
TRBV5-1,TRBD2,TRBJ2-7,NA,TGCGCCAGCAGGGGGACTAGCGGGAGTATAGAGCAGTACTTC,CASRGTSGSIEQYF
TRBV7-2,NA,TRBJ2-7,NA,TGTGCCAGCAGCTCCCGACAGAGCTACGAGCAGTACTTC,CASSSRQSYEQYF
TRBV28,NA,TRBJ1-2,NA,TGTGCCAGCAGTTTTTCTGCCCGAGCCTATGGCTACACCTTC,CASSFSARAYGYTF
TRBV10-3,TRBD1,TRBJ1-5,NA,TGTGCCATCAGTGGACAGGGGGGCAATCAGCCCCAGCATTTT,CAISGQGGNQPQHF
TRBV4-2,NA,TRBJ1-2,NA,TGTGCCAGCAGCCAAGATACAGCAGGGATCTATGGCTACACCTTC,CASSQDTAGIYGYTF
TRBV19,NA,TRBJ1-3,NA,TGTGCCAGCGCTCAGGGCTACGGAAACACCATATATTTT,CASAQGYGNTIYF
TRBV9,NA,TRBJ1-1,NA,TGTGCCAGCAGCCCAGGACACTTGAGAGAAGCTTTCTTT,CASSPGHLREAFF
TRBV28,NA,TRBJ1-6,NA,TGTGCCAGCAAAGGTCCGGGGACCTATAATTCACCCCTCCACTTT,CASKGPGTYNSPLHF
TRBV7-6,TRBD2,TRBJ2-3,NA,TGTGCCAGCAGCTTAGTAGCTAGCGGGAGTTATTCGACAGATACGCAGTATTTT,CASSLVASGSYSTDTQYF
TRBV20-1,TRBD1,TRBJ2-5,once,TGCAGTGCTAGAAACCGGGACAGGGAGTACTTC,CSARNRDREYF
TRBV7-2,NA,TRBJ1-1,NA,TGTGCCAGCAGCTTATCATGGAACACTGAAGCTTTCTTT,CASSLSWNTEAFF
TRBV9,NA,TRBJ1-1,few,TGTGCCAGCAGCGTGGTCTTGGGGGGTACCAATGAAGCTTTCTTT,CASSVVLGGTNEAFF
TRBV10-3,NA,TRBJ1-1,NA,TGTGCCATCGGCAGGTTAGACACTGAAGCTTTCTTT,CAIGRLDTEAFF
TRBV6-2/TRBV6-3,TRBD2,TRBJ2-2,NA,TGTGCCAGCAGTTACTCGAAGTTAGCGGGGGTTGCCGGGGAGCTGTTTTTT,CASSYSKLAGVAGELFF
TRBV15,NA,TRBJ1-1,NA,TGTGCCACCAGCAGAGAAGGAGGGTCGGAAGCTTTCTTT,CATSREGGSEAFF
TRBV3-1/TRBV3-2,TRBD1,TRBJ1-6,NA,TGTGCCAGCAGCCTCTACGGACAGGGGACCGGTTCACCCCTCCACTTT,CASSLYGQGTGSPLHF
TRBV4-3,TRBD1,TRBJ2-5,NA,TGCGCCAGCAGCCGGGACAGGGGGGGGACCCAGTACTTC,CASSRDRGGTQYF
TRBV6-2/TRBV6-3,TRBD1,TRBJ2-7,NA,TGTGCCAGCAGTTCCTTCCGAAGGGGGCGAAGCTCCTACGAGCAGTACTTC,CASSSFRRGRSSYEQYF
TRBV9,NA,TRBJ2-3,NA,TGTGCCAGCAGCGTAGTTTCCGGTAGCACAGATACGCAGTATTTT,CASSVVSGSTDTQYF
TRBV5-4,TRBD1,TRBJ1-1,NA,TGTGCCAGCAGCTTGGACGGGACAGACGCTGAAGCTTTCTTT,CASSLDGTDAEAFF
TRBV3-1/TRBV3-2,TRBD1,TRBJ1-3,NA,TGTGCCAGCTCCGCAGGGGGGAACACCATATATTTT,CASSAGGNTIYF
TRBV6-1,NA,TRBJ2-3,NA,TGTGCCAGCAGTGAAGCGCGCTGGGAGGTCACAGATACGCAGTATTTT,CASSEARWEVTDTQYF
TRBV6-2/TRBV6-3,TRBD1,TRBJ1-2,NA,TGTGCCAGCAGTCCAGGGGGAATTAACTATGGCTACACCTTC,CASSPGGINYGYTF
TRBV6-5,NA,TRBJ1-2,NA,TGTGCCAGCAAACAGGGATCCCACTATGGCTACACCTTC,CASKQGSHYGYTF
TRBV4-3,NA,TRBJ1-2,NA,TGCGCCAGCAGCCAAGAGGGCCTTGGCTACACCTTC,CASSQEGLGYTF
TRBV7-3,TRBD1,TRBJ1-2,once,TGTGCCAGCAGCTTAGGCCCTCAGGGGGCTACTAACTATGGCTACACCTTC,CASSLGPQGATNYGYTF
TRBV5-8,NA,TRBJ1-2,NA,TGTGCCAGCAGCTTAATCGAGGGAACCTATGGCTACACCTTC,CASSLIEGTYGYTF
TRBV6-5,NA,TRBJ1-4,NA,TGTGCCACCCGACTAAATCCAACTAATGAAAAACTGTTTTTT,CATRLNPTNEKLFF
TRBV19,NA,TRBJ1-4,NA,TGTGCCAGTAGTGGGCCCGGTTCTGAGTACGAAAAACTGTTTTTT,CASSGPGSEYEKLFF
TRBV18,NA,TRBJ1-4,NA,TGTGCCAGCTCACCGCTCCCGCCGACAGCAACTAATGAAAAACTGTTTTTT,CASSPLPPTATNEKLFF
TRBV19,TRBD1,TRBJ1-5,NA,TGTGCCAGTACCCGGGGACAGGGGCCTGGGGAGCCCCAGCATTTT,CASTRGQGPGEPQHF
TRBV19,NA,TRBJ1-1,NA,TGTGCCAGTAGTTGGGGCAGGTACACTGAAGCTTTCTTT,CASSWGRYTEAFF
TRBV5-4,TRBD1,TRBJ2-1,NA,TGTGCCAGCAGCCCGGGACAGGCGGCGGGCAATGAGCAGTTCTTC,CASSPGQAAGNEQFF
TRBV27,TRBD1,TRBJ1-1,NA,TGTGCCAGCAGTCCCCGGAGGACAGGCGGTAACACTGAAGCTTTCTTT,CASSPRRTGGNTEAFF
TRBV7-3,TRBD1,TRBJ2-1,NA,TGTGCCAGCAGCTCCGGGACAGGCAACAATGAGCAGTTCTTC,CASSSGTGNNEQFF